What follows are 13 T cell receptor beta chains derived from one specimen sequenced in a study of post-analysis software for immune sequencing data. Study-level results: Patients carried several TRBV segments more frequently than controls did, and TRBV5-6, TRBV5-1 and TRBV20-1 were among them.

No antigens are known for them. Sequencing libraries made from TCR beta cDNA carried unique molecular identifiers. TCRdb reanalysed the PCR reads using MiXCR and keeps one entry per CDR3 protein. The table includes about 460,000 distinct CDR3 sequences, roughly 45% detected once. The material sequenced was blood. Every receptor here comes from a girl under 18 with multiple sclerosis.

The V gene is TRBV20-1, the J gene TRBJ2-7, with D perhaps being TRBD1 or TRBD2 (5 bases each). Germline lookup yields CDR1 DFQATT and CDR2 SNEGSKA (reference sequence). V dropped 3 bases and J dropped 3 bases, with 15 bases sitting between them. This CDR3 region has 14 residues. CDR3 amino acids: CSARGEQTFYEQYF. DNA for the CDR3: TGCAGTGCTAGGGGGGAACAGACCTTCTACGAGCAGTACTTC.

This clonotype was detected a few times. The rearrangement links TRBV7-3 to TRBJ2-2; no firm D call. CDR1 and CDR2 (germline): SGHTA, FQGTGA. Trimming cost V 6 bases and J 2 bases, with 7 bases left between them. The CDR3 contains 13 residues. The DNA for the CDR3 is TGTGCCAGCAGTTTTCGAAACACCGGGGAGCTGTTTTTT. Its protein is CASSFRNTGELFF.

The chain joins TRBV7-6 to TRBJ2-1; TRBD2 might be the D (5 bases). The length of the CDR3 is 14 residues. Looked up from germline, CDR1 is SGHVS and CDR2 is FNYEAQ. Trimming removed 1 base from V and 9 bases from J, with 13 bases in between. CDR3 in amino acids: CASSLVIGGGEQFF. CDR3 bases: TGTGCCAGCAGCTTAGTAATAGGCGGAGGTGAGCAGTTCTTC.

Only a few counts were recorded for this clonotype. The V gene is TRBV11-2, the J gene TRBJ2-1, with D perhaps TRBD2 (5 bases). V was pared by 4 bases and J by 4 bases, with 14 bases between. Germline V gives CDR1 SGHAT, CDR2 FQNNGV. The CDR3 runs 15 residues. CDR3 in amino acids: CASSYGLAGYNEQFF. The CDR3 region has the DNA TGTGCCAGCAGCTACGGGCTTGCGGGTTACAATGAGCAGTTCTTC. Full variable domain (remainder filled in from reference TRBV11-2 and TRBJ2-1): EAGVAQSPRYKIIEKRQSVAFWCNPISGHATLYWYQQILGQGPKLLIQFQNNGVVDDSQLPKDRFSAERLKGVDSTLKIQPAKLEDSAVYLCASSYGLAGYNEQFFGPGTRLTVL.

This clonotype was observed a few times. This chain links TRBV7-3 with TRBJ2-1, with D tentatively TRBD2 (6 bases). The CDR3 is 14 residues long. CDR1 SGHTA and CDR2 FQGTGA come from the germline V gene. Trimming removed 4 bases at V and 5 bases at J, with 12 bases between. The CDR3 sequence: CASSSSRGNNEQFF. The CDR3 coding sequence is TGTGCCAGCAGCTCCTCCCGGGGGAACAATGAGCAGTTCTTC.

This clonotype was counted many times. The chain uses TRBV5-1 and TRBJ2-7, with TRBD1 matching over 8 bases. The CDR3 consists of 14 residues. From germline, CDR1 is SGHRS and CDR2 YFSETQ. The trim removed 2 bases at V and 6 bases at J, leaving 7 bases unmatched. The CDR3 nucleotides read TGCGCCAGCAGCTTCGGACAGGGTCCCTCCGAGCAGTACTTC. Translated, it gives CASSFGQGPSEQYF.

The CDR3 DNA follows: TGTGCCGGTCATATCACAGGTTTCCTCTACAATGAGCAGTTCTTC. The encoded protein is CAGHITGFLYNEQFF. The rearrangement links TRBV27 to TRBJ2-1, with D perhaps matching TRBD1 (5 bases). This CDR3 comprises 15 residues. With 11 bases removed from V and 3 bases from J, the gap between germline ends came to 20 bases. CDR1 is MNHEY, CDR2 SMNVEV, per germline (reference sequence).

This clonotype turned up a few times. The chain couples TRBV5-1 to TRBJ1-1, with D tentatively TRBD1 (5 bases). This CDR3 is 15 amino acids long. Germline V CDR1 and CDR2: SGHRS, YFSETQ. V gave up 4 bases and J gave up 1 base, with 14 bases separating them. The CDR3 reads CASSPGAGANTEAFF. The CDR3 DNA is TGCGCCAGCAGCCCTGGCGCTGGGGCGAACACTGAAGCTTTCTTT.

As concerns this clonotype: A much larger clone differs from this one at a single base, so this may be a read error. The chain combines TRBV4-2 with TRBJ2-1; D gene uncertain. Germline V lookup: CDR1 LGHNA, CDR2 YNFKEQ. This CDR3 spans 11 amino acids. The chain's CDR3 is CASSQENGQFF. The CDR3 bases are TGTGCCAGCAGCCAAGAAAATGGGCAGTTCTTC.

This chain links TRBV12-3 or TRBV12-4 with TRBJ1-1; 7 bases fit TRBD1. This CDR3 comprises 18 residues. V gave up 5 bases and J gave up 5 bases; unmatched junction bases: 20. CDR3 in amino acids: CASSPLPGQMRTLTEAFF. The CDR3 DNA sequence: TGTGCCAGCAGTCCCCTCCCGGGACAGATGCGGACCCTAACTGAAGCTTTCTTT.

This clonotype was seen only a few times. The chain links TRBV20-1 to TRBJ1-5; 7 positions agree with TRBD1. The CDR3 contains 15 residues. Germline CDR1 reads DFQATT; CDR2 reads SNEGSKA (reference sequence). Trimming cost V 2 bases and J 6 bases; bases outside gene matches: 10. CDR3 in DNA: TGCAGTGCTAGATGGAGCCAGGGGGGGGGTCAGCCCCAGCATTTT. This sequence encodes CSARWSQGGGQPQHF.

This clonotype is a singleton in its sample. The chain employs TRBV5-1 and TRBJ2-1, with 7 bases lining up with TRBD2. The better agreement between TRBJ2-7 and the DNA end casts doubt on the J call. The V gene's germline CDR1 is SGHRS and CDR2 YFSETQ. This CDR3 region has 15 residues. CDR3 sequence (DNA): TGCGCCAGCAGACCTAGCGGAGCCACCTACAATGAGCAGTACTTC. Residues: CASRPSGATYNEQYF.

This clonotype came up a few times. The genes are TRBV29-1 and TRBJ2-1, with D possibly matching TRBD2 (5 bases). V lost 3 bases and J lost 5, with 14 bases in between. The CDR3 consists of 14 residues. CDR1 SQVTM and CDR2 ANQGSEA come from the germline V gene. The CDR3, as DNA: TGCAGCGTTGAGGGTAGCGTAGCCCACAATGAGCAGTTCTTC. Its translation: CSVEGSVAHNEQFF.